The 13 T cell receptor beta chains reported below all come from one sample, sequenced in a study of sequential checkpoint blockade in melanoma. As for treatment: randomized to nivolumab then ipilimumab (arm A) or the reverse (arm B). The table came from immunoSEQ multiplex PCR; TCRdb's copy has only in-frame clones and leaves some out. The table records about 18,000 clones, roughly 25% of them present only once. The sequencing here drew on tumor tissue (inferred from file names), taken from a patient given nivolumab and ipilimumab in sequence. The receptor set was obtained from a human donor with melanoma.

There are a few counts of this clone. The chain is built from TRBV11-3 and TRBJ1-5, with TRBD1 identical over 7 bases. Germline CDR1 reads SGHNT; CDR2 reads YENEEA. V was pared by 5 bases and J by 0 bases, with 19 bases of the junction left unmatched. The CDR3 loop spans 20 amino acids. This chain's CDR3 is CASSNRLLGQLLNSNQPQHF. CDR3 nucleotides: TGTGCCAGCAGCAATAGACTCCTGGGACAGCTACTAAATAGCAATCAGCCCCAGCATTTT.

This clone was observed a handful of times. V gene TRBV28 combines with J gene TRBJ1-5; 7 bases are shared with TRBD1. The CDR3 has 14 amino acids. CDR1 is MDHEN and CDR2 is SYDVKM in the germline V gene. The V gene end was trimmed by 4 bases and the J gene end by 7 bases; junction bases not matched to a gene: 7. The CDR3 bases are TGTGCCAGCAGTTGGAGACAGGGATGGCAGCCCCAGCATTTT. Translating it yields CASSWRQGWQPQHF.

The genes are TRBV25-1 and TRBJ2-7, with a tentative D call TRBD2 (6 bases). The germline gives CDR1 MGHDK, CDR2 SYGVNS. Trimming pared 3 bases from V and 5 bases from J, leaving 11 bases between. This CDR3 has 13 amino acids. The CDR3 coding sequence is TGTGCCAGCAGTGATCGGGAGTGGGACGAGCAGTACTTC. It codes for CASSDREWDEQYF.

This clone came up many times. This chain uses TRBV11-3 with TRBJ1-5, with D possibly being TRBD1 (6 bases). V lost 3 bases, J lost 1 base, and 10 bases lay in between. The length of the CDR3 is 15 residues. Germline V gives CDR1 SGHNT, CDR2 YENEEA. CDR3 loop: CASSLAGASNQPQHF. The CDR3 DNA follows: TGTGCCAGCAGCTTGGCAGGGGCGAGCAATCAGCCCCAGCATTTT. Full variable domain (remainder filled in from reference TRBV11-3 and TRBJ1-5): EAGVVQSPRYKIIEKKQPVAFWCNPISGHNTLYWYLQNLGQGPELLIRYENEEAVDDSQLPKDRFSAERLKGVDSTLKIQPAELGDSAVYLCASSLAGASNQPQHFGDGTRLSIL.

The CDR3 DNA reads as TGTGCCAGCAGTTCTTATAGGGGAGACACTGAAGCTTTCTTT. Translation: CASSSYRGDTEAFF. The chain couples TRBV6-8 to TRBJ1-1; D perhaps matches TRBD1 (5 bases). Germline CDR1 MNHGY, CDR2 SAAAGT. The CDR3 has 14 amino acids. V lost 4 bases and J lost 3, with 12 bases in between.

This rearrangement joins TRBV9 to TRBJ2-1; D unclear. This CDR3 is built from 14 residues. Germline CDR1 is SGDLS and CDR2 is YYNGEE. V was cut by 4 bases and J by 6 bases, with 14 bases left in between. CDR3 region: CASSPRIGGNEQFF. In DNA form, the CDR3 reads TGTGCCAGCAGCCCCCGTATAGGCGGCAATGAGCAGTTCTTC. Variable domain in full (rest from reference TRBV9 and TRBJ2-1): DSGVTQTPKHLITATGQRVTLRCSPRSGDLSVYWYQQSLDQGLQFLIQYYNGEERAKGNILERFSAQQFPDLHSELNLSSLELGDSALYFCASSPRIGGNEQFFGPGTRLTVL.

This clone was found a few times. The CDR3 reads CATSREMGTDTQYF. CDR3 in DNA: TGTGCCACCAGCAGAGAGATGGGTACAGATACGCAGTATTTT. This chain joins TRBV15 and TRBJ2-3; D not certain. The germline V and J ends were trimmed by 0 bases and 3 bases, with 7 bases remaining between them. The CDR3 spans 14 residues. Germline CDR1 and CDR2: LNHNV and YYDKDF (reference sequence).

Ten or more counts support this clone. CDR3 region: CASSLSGLIYNSPLHF. CDR3 coding DNA: TGTGCCAGCAGCTTGTCAGGGCTGATCTATAATTCACCCCTCCACTTT. This rearrangement joins TRBV11-3 to TRBJ1-6; TRBD1 might be the D (5 bases). The germline V gene has CDR1 SGHNT and CDR2 YENEEA. The CDR3 runs to 16 residues. V was shortened by 3 bases and J by 3 bases, with 12 bases between the two germline ends.

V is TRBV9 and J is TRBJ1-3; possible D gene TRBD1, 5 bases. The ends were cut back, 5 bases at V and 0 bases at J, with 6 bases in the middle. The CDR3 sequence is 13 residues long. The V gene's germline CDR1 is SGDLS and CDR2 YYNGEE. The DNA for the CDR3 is TGTGCCAGCAGGCAGGGCTCTGGAAACACCATATATTTT. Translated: CASRQGSGNTIYF.

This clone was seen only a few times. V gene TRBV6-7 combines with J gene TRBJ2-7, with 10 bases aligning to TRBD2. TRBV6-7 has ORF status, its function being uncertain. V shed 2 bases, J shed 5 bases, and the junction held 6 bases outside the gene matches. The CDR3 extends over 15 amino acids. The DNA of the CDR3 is TGTGCCAGCAGTTACACGGGACTAGCGATCGACGAGCAGTACTTC. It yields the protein CASSYTGLAIDEQYF.

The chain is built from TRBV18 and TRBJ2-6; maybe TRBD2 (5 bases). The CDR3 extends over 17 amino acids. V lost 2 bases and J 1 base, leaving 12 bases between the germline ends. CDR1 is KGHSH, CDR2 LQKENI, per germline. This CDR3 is CASSPEGSSSGANVLTF. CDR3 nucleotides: TGTGCCAGCTCACCAGAGGGTAGCAGTTCTGGGGCCAACGTCCTGACTTTC.

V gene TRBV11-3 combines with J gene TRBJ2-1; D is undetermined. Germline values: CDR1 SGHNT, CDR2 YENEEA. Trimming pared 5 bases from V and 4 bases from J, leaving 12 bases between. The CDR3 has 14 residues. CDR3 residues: CASSLPLTYNEQFF. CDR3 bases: TGTGCCAGCAGCCTCCCCCTAACGTACAATGAGCAGTTCTTC.

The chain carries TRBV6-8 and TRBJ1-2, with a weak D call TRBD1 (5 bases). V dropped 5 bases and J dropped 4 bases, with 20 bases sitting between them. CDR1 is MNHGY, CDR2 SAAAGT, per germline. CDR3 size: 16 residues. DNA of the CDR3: TGTGCCAGCAGTCCCCCCCCGGAGACAGCAATCTATGGCTACACCTTC. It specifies CASSPPPETAIYGYTF.